This passage covers 7 T cell receptor beta chains from one sample sequenced in a study of radiotherapy plus CTLA-4 blockade in lung cancer. Repertoires were generated with immunoSEQ multiplex PCR, while TCRdb's copy carries only in-frame clones and drops some. The sample holds 43,000 or so clones; 63% are singletons and the top ten take around 20%. Sequencing used peripheral blood, obtained from a patient treated with radiotherapy plus ipilimumab. The receptors originated from a human donor with non-small cell lung cancer who had a partial response to radiotherapy plus ipilimumab.

The V and J genes are TRBV6-1 and TRBJ1-3, with D perhaps TRBD1 (5 bases). CDR1 is MNHNS and CDR2 is SASEGT in the germline V gene. The CDR3 has 16 amino acids. V was trimmed by 6 bases and J by 0 bases, leaving 15 bases between them. The CDR3 DNA sequence: TGTGCCAGCAGCGAAAGGGGAGGAGTCTCTGGAAACACCATATATTTT. It yields the protein CASSERGGVSGNTIYF.

The chain is built from TRBV7-9 and TRBJ1-4; TRBD1 might be the D (5 bases). Trimming removed 0 bases at V and 7 bases at J, with 15 bases between. Per the germline V gene, CDR1 is SEHNR and CDR2 is FQNEAQ (reference sequence). This CDR3 is 16 amino acids long. CDR3: CASSLAFQGRTEKLFF. CDR3 DNA: TGTGCCAGCAGCTTAGCGTTCCAGGGAAGGACTGAAAAACTGTTTTTT.

This clone has at least ten counts. The gene calls are TRBV19 and TRBJ2-7, with TRBD2 identical over 7 bases. In germline, CDR1 is LNHDA, CDR2 SQIVND (reference sequence). V gave up 5 bases and J gave up 6 bases; unmatched junction bases: 7. CDR3 size: 13 residues. CDR3 sequence (DNA): TGTGCCAGTAGTCCCTCGGGGGGACGCGAGCAGTACTTC. This codes for CASSPSGGREQYF.

The J gene is TRBJ2-3, the V gene TRBV9; 9 bases agree with TRBD2. The CDR3 runs 15 residues. Germline loops: CDR1 SGDLS, CDR2 YYNGEE. Trimming at V came to 4 bases and at J to 3 bases, leaving 6 bases not matched to a gene. In DNA, the CDR3 is TGTGCCAGCAGCAGTAGCGGGAGAAGTACAGATACGCAGTATTTT. Amino acid sequence: CASSSSGRSTDTQYF.

The chain uses TRBV28 and TRBJ2-5, with D possibly being TRBD2 (5 bases). Per germline, CDR1 MDHEN and CDR2 SYDVKM. The length of the CDR3 is 12 residues. The CDR3 DNA reads TGTTCTGCAGGACTCCTCCAAGAGACCCAGTACTTC. Translated, it gives CSAGLLQETQYF.

In its sample, this clone was seen a few times. V gene TRBV6-1 combines with J gene TRBJ1-1; D is possibly TRBD1 (5 bases). V was trimmed by 1 base and J by 6 bases, leaving 12 bases between them. Germline CDR1 reads MNHNS; CDR2 reads SASEGT. This CDR3 region has 14 residues. This CDR3 reads CASSEGGVKAEAFF. CDR3 nucleotide sequence: TGTGCCAGCAGTGAAGGGGGGGTGAAGGCTGAAGCTTTCTTT.

In its sample, this clone was seen a few times. The rearrangement uses TRBV6-6 and TRBJ1-1; D is ambiguous. The CDR3 is 11 residues long. The V gene's germline CDR1 is MNHNY and CDR2 SVGAGI (reference sequence). Trimming left V 10 bases short and J 5 bases short, with 11 bases between. CDR3 protein: CAIPVWTEAFF. In DNA, the CDR3 is TGTGCCATCCCGGTATGGACTGAAGCTTTCTTT.